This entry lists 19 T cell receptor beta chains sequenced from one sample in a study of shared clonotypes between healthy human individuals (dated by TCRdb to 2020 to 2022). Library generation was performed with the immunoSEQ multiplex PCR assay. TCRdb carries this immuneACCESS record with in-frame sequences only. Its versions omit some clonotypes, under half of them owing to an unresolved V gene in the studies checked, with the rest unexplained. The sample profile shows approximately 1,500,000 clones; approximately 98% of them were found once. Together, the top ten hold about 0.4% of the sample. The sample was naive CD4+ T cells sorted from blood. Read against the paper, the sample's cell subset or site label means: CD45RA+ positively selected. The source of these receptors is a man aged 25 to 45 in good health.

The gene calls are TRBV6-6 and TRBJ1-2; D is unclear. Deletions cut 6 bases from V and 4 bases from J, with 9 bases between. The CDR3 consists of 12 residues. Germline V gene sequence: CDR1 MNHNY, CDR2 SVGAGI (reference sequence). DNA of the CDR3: TGTGCCAGCAGCCCGGGCCTCTATGGCTACACCTTC. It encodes CASSPGLYGYTF.

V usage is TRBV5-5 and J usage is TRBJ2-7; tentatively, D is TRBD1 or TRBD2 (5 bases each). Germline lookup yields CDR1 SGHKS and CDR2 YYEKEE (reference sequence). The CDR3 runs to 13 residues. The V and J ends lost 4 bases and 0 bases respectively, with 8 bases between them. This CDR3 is CASSPRGSYEQYF. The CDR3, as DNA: TGTGCCAGCAGCCCGAGGGGCTCCTACGAGCAGTACTTC.

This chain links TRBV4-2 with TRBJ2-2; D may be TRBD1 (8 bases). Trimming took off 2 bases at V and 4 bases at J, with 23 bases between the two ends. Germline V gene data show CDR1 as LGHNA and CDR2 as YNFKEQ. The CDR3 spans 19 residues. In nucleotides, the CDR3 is TGTGCCAGCAGCCAACCCCTCGGGGCAGGGGGCGGGGGCACCGGGGAGCTGTTTTTT. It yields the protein CASSQPLGAGGGGTGELFF.

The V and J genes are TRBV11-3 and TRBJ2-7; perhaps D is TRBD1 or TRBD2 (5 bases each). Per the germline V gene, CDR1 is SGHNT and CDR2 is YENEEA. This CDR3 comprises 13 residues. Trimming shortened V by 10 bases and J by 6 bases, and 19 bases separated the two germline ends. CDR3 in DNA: TGTGCCACGCGAGAGGGGCGATCCCCCGAGCAGTACTTC. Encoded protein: CATREGRSPEQYF.

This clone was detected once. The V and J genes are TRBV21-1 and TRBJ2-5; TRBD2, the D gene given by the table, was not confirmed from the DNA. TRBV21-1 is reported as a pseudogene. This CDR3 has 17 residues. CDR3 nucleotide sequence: TGTGCCAGCAGCCCAGGCGGGACTAGCGGGACGCAAGAGACCCAGTACTTC. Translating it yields CASSPGGTSGTQETQYF.

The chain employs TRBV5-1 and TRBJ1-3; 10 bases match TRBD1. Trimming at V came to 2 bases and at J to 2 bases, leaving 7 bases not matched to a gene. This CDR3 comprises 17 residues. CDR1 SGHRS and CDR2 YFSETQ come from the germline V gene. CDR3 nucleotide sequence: TGCGCCAGCAGCTTAGATCCCGGGACAGGGGCTGGAAACACCATATATTTT. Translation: CASSLDPGTGAGNTIYF. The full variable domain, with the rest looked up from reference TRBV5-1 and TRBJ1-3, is KAGVTQTPRYLIKTRGQQVTLSCSPISGHRSVSWYQQTPGQGLQFLFEYFSETQRNKGNFPGRFSGRQFSNSRSEMNVSTLELGDSALYLCASSLDPGTGAGNTIYFGEGSWLTVV.

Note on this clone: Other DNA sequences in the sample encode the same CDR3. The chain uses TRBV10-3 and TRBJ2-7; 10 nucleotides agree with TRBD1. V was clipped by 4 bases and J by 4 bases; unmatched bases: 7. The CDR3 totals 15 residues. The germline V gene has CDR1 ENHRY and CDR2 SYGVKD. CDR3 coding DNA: TGTGCCATCAGTGGTCCGGGACAGGGGCGATACGAGCAGTACTTC. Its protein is CAISGPGQGRYEQYF.

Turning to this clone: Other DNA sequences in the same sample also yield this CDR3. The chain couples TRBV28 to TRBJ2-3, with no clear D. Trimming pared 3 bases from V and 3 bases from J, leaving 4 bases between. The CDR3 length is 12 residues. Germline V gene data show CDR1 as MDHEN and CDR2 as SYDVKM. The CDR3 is CASSFSTDTQYF. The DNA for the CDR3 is TGTGCCAGCAGTTTTTCTACAGATACGCAGTATTTT.

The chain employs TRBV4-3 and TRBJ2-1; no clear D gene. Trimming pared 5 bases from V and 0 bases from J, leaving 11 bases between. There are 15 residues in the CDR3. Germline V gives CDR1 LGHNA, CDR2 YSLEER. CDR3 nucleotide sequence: TGCGCCAGCAGCACGCAGGCCAGCTCCTACAATGAGCAGTTCTTC. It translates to CASSTQASSYNEQFF.

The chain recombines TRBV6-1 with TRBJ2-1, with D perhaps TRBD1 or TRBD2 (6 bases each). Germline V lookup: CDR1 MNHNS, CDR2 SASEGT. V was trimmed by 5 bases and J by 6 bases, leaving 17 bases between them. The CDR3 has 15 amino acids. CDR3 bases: TGTGCCAGCAGTAATAGCGGCTTGGGGGCCAATGAGCAGTTCTTC. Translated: CASSNSGLGANEQFF.

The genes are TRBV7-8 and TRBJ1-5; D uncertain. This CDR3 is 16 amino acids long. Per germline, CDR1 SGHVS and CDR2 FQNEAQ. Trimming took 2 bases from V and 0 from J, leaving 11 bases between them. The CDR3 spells CASSLKLPDSNQPQHF. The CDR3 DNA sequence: TGTGCCAGCAGCTTAAAGCTGCCAGATAGCAATCAGCCCCAGCATTTT.

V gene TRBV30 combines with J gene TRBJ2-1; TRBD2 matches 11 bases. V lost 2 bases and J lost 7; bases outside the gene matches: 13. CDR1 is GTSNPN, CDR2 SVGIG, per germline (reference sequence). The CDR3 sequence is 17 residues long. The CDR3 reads CAWSTFRTSGSRNEQFF. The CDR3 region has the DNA TGTGCCTGGAGTACCTTCCGAACTAGCGGGAGTCGTAATGAGCAGTTCTTC.

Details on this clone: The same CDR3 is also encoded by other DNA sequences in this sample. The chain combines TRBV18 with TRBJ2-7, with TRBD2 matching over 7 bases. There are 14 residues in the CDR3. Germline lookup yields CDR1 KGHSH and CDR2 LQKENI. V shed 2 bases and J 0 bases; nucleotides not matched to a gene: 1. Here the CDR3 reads CASSPGGSSYEQYF. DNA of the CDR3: TGTGCCAGCTCACCAGGCGGGAGCTCCTACGAGCAGTACTTC.

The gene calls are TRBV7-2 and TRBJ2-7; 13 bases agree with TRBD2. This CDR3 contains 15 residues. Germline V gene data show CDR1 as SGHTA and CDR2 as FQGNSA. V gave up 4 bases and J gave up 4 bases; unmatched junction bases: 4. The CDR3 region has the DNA TGTGCCAGCAGCTCCGGACTAGCGGGAGTGTACGAGCAGTACTTC. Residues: CASSSGLAGVYEQYF.

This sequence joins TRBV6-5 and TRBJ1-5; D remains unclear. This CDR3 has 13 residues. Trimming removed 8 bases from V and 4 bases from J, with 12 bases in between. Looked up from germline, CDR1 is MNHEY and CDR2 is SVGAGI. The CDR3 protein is CASGVGRNQPQHF. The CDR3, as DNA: TGTGCCAGCGGGGTAGGGAGGAATCAGCCCCAGCATTTT.

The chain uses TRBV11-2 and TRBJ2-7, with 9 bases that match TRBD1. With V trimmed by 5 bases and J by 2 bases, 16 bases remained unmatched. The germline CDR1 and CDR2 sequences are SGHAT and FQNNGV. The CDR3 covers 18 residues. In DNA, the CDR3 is TGTGCCAGCAGCCCCCGGACAGGGGAAAGAAAATCCACCTACGAGCAGTACTTC. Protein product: CASSPRTGERKSTYEQYF.

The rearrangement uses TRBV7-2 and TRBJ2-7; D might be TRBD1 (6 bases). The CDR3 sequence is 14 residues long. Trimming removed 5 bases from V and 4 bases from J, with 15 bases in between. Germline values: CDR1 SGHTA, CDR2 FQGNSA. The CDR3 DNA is TGTGCCAGCAGCCACAGGGCAGTTGGGTACGAGCAGTACTTC. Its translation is CASSHRAVGYEQYF.

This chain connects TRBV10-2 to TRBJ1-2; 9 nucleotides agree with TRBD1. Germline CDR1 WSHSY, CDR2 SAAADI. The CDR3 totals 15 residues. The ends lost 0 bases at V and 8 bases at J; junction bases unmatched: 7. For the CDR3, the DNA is TGCGCCAGCAGTGAGTCGAAACAGGGGGCTTACGGCTACACCTTC. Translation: CASSESKQGAYGYTF.

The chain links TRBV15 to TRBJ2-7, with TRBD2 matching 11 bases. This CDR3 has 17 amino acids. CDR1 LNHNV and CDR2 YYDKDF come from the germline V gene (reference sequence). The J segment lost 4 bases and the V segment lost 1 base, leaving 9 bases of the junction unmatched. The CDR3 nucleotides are TGTGCCACCAGCAGAGGTCTCACGGGACTAGCGGAGTACGAGCAGTACTTC. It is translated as CATSRGLTGLAEYEQYF.